Presented here are 10 T cell receptor beta chains from one specimen sequenced in a study of follicular helper T cells after annual influenza vaccination (dated by TCRdb to 2017 to 2019). This specimen's time point label, interpreted: 2014-2015 season, 7 days after vaccination. The library came from the immunoSEQ multiplex PCR assay. The table comes from immuneACCESS by way of TCRdb, which keeps in-frame sequences with V and J called. Part of the clones is missing from these tables; in studies checked, under half for an unresolved V gene and the rest for unknown reasons. The sample profile shows 8,500 to 9,000 clones; approximately 78% of them were found once. Of the sample, about 3.8% falls within the top ten clones. The material was CXCR5+ CD38- circulating T follicular helper cells from blood, obtained 7 days after influenza vaccination. In the paper's terms, the cell subset or site label means: circulating Tfh, non-naive CD4+CXCR5+PD-1+ (ICOS+CD38+ or ICOS-CD38-). The source is an adult who received the influenza vaccine.

A single count supports this clone. The chain has TRBV5-1 and TRBJ2-1; 12 bases align to TRBD2. Germline assignment: CDR1 SGHRS and CDR2 YFSETQ. The ends lost 3 bases at V and 9 bases at J; junction bases unmatched: 16. The CDR3 contains 18 residues. The CDR3, as DNA: TGCGCCAGCAGCTCGTCCGGCAGGGCCCGGACTAGCGGGACTGAGCAGTTCTTC. This encodes CASSSSGRARTSGTEQFF.

The gene calls are TRBV6-1 and TRBJ1-5; D might be TRBD1 (5 bases). V was cut by 3 bases and J by 2 bases, with 8 bases left in between. Germline V gene lookup returns CDR1 MNHNS and CDR2 SASEGT. The CDR3 consists of 14 residues. The CDR3 protein is CASSDTGRNQPQHF. The CDR3 nucleotides read TGTGCCAGCAGTGACACAGGACGCAATCAGCCCCAGCATTTT.

The chain links TRBV30 to TRBJ2-1, with TRBD2 matching over 7 bases. CDR3 size: 14 residues. Germline-derived CDR1 and CDR2 are GTSNPN and SVGIG (reference sequence). With 0 bases clipped from V and 7 bases from J, the junction kept 6 bases outside the gene matches. CDR3: CAWSVGREFNEQFF. The CDR3 DNA reads as TGTGCCTGGAGTGTGGGGCGGGAGTTTAATGAGCAGTTCTTC.

The chain links TRBV18 to TRBJ1-1, with D maybe TRBD1 (6 bases). The CDR3 totals 15 residues. Trimming took off 0 bases at V and 5 bases at J, with 13 bases between the two ends. Germline V CDR1 and CDR2: KGHSH, LQKENI. The CDR3 protein is CASSPPAGVGTEAFF. In DNA form, the CDR3 reads TGTGCCAGCTCACCACCGGCAGGGGTAGGGACTGAAGCTTTCTTT.

The chain employs TRBV6-5 and TRBJ2-2; 11 bases are a match to TRBD1. Trimming at V came to 0 bases and at J to 7 bases, leaving 4 bases not matched to a gene. This CDR3 region has 16 residues. Looked up from germline, CDR1 is MNHEY and CDR2 is SVGAGI. DNA for the CDR3: TGTGCCAGCAGTTACTCGAGGACAGGGGGCCACGGGGAGCTGTTTTTT. Its translation is CASSYSRTGGHGELFF.

The V and J genes are TRBV29-1 and TRBJ2-7, with 7 bases matching TRBD1. The V gene end was trimmed by 4 bases and the J gene end by 6 bases; junction bases not matched to a gene: 6. The germline gives CDR1 SQVTM, CDR2 ANQGSEA. The CDR3 runs 12 residues. The CDR3 sequence is CSVAGQTFEQYF. CDR3 nucleotide sequence: TGCAGCGTTGCGGGACAGACCTTCGAGCAGTACTTC.

The chain recombines TRBV27 with TRBJ2-1; 9 bases fit TRBD2. This CDR3 spans 14 amino acids. V shed 2 bases and J 9 bases; nucleotides not matched to a gene: 5. Germline assignment: CDR1 MNHEY and CDR2 SMNVEV (reference sequence). The CDR3 coding sequence is TGTGCCAGCAGTTTAGCACTAGCGGGCGTTGAGCAGTTCTTC. Translating it yields CASSLALAGVEQFF.

This chain links TRBV7-9 with TRBJ2-5; perhaps TRBD2 as D (5 bases). CDR3 length: 14 amino acids. The V end was cut by 5 bases, the J end by 2 bases, with 12 bases between. Germline CDR1 and CDR2: SEHNR and FQNEAQ (reference sequence). The CDR3, as DNA: TGTGCCAGCAGCATCGCATCGGGGCAAGAGACCCAGTACTTC. It yields the protein CASSIASGQETQYF. Full variable domain (remainder filled in from reference TRBV7-9 and TRBJ2-5): DTGVSQNPRHKITKRGQNVTFRCDPISEHNRLYWYRQTLGQGPEFLTYFQNEAQLEKSRLLSDRFSAERPKGSFSTLEIQRTEQGDSAMYLCASSIASGQETQYFGPGTRLLVL.

The rearrangement joins TRBV30 to TRBJ2-7, with D possibly being TRBD2 (6 bases). This CDR3 is 18 amino acids long. V lost 3 bases and J 1 base, leaving 25 bases between the germline ends. Germline lookup yields CDR1 GTSNPN and CDR2 SVGIG (reference sequence). The CDR3 nucleotides are TGTGCCTGGAGCCCTCCCCGGAGGGAAGCATGGGTGTCCTACGAGCAGTACTTC. It translates to CAWSPPRREAWVSYEQYF.

This rearrangement joins TRBV19 to TRBJ2-1; a possible D gene is TRBD1 (5 bases). Germline CDR1 reads LNHDA; CDR2 reads SQIVND (reference sequence). This CDR3 is built from 13 residues. Trimming took 8 bases from V and 9 from J, leaving 17 bases between them. The CDR3 region is CASAPQGWGEQFF. CDR3 DNA sequence: TGTGCCAGTGCCCCCCAGGGCTGGGGTGAGCAGTTCTTC.